This TCR beta chain originates from a study of OX40 agonist ivuxolimab in advanced cancers. Germline V gene sequence: CDR1 KGHSH, CDR2 LQKENI. V lost 2 bases, J lost 3 bases, and 14 bases lay in between. The CDR3 runs to 15 residues. Data came from immunoSEQ multiplex PCR; TCRdb stores just in-frame clones and leaves some out. The table has roughly 79,000 clones, roughly 90% seen once. The source of this sequence is an adult with an advanced solid tumor such as melanoma, head and neck, liver or kidney cancer. This sample comprised CD4+ or CD8+ T cells sorted from blood, obtained in a trial of the OX40 agonist ivuxolimab. The chain recombines TRBV18 with TRBJ2-7; no firm D call. DNA of the CDR3: TGTGCCAGCTCACCATCGCTTGACGGGTACTACGAGCAGTACTTC. Its translation: CASSPSLDGYYEQYF.